The present TCR beta chain was sequenced within a study of CD8+ T cells in alopecia areata. RNA, once extracted, was reverse transcribed into cDNA for use as the sequencing template. Assay: immunoSEQ multiplex PCR; the TCRdb copy retains only in-frame clones and omits some. Of more than 110,000 clones in the sample, roughly 52% were seen once. Treatment reported: oral pan-JAK inhibitor, 5-10 mg twice daily. From germline, CDR1 is SGHKS and CDR2 YYEKEE (reference sequence). V shed 3 bases and J shed 5 bases, with 13 bases lying between them. The CDR3 spans 14 residues. The chain couples TRBV5-5 to TRBJ2-3; a possible D gene is TRBD2 (6 bases). This clonotype was obtained from a human donor with alopecia areata. The sequenced sample was CD8+ T cells sorted from blood, obtained at week 4, from a patient treated with tofacitinib. CDR3 protein: CASSSLTGEDTQYF. Here the CDR3 DNA reads TGTGCCAGCAGCTCCCTAACGGGGGAAGATACGCAGTATTTT.